This T cell receptor (beta chain) was profiled in a study of blood T cells in healthy people across ages (dated by TCRdb to 2013 to 2016). Study-level background: Template switching captured roughly one uniquely barcoded TCR beta cDNA molecule per two T cells in model experiments. Age-related changes in TCR beta repertoire diversity were measured in the study by deep sequencing normalized with unique cDNA molecular identifiers. To avoid experimental bias, donors of different ages were spread randomly across the sequencing lanes. The study analyzed two additional independent replicas of 1 million unique cDNA reads from the same blood draw for two donors, one aged 18 to 29 and one aged 80 or older. The donors were divided into four age groups: young (average about 16 years), middle-aged (about 39), aged (about 60) and long-lived (roughly 88). Findings and caveats that apply to the study as a whole: Donor CMV infection status was unknown, potentially confounding age-related changes in expanded clonotypes. A strong correlation was found between observed TCR beta diversity and the percentage of naive T cells measured by flow cytometry. Because profiling used bulk unsorted PBMCs, naive and antigen-experienced compartments could not be compared conclusively. Compared with the aged group, more naive CD4+ T cells, fewer expanded clones and increased TCR diversity were shown by the long-lived group, suggesting age selection. Observed TCR beta diversity per million T cells fell roughly linearly with age, and a significant reduction was already apparent by age roughly 40. Total diversity estimates from one million sequenced T cells were considered lower bounds and underestimates.

Donors were 39 systemically healthy Caucasian individuals from Russia aged about 6 to 100 years. Ten milliliters of peripheral blood were collected from each donor into EDTA-treated Vacutainer tubes. Ficoll-Paque density-gradient centrifugation was used to isolate PBMCs, with at least 6.5 million per sample. Total RNA, at least 5 micrograms per sample, was extracted from PBMCs with Trizol reagent. The percentages of naive CD45RAhigh/CD27high T cells were determined by flow cytometry on a PBMC aliquot from every donor. The CDR3 holds 16 amino acids from the cysteine to the phenylalanine. Kept here is only the CDR3 DNA, which spans 48 bases and is read in frame from base 1. From V the trimming removes 1 base and from J it removes 4 bases, while the gene matches leave 5 bases of the junction unaccounted for. Looking up the germline V gene yields CDR1 LGHNA and CDR2 YNFKEQ. Preparation of the library involved 5' RACE. Sequencing used an Illumina HiSeq 2500. A second PCR of about 6 to 11 cycles was run with a J-beta primer mix and a sample-barcoded 5' primer. A unique molecular identifier was introduced onto each TCR beta cDNA molecule by a template-switch 5' adaptor carrying 12 random nucleotides. Each sample yielded at least 2.5 million CDR3-containing paired-end reads. First-strand cDNA was synthesized from all RNA with the Mint cDNA synthesis kit, primed by a TRBC-specific oligonucleotide. All cDNA was treated with uracil-DNA glycosylase and then went through a first 18-cycle PCR with the universal primers M1SS and BC2_uni_R. The paper's processing steps were these. Each sample was normalized by randomly selecting 1 million high-quality reads, each carrying a distinct molecular identifier. Instead of being binned into consensus sequences, reads with shared molecular identifiers were discarded. MiTCR, run with a Q25 quality threshold and the strictest error-elimination algorithm, handled CDR3 identification, clonotype clustering and error correction. A nonparametric unseen species model using Euler transformation provided a lower-bound estimate of total TCR beta diversity. Starting from the raw public reads, TCRdb applied fastp trimming at Q25, assembled clones with MiXCR and retained in-frame beta chains. Rows with a matching CDR3 protein are joined into one entry that keeps the most common DNA and genes. What appears here as the V and J calls and clone size reflects TCRdb's work, not the paper's. In this sample the table shows 350,000 to 450,000 distinct CDR3 sequences, roughly half of which occur a single time. The ten most abundant clones make up roughly 51% of the sample.

This clonotype has more than one count but fewer than ten. Which antigen it targets is not known. No quality values exist for individual bases; no much larger clone is one base distant. The sequence derives from a man aged 55 to 70 in good health. Sequenced input: blood. The receptor chain draws on TRBV4-2 and TRBJ2-1; 9 of the junction bases match TRBD2. The DNA sequence is TGTGCCAGCAGCCAAGGGGGCGGGGGGGGGTACAATGAGCAGTTCTTC. Its protein reads: CASSQGGGGGYNEQFF.